This T cell receptor beta chain appears in the sequencing data of a study of beta chain features in type 1 diabetes. What was sequenced were expressed TCRB transcripts, since all of the isolated RNA had been reverse transcribed. This table comes from immunoSEQ multiplex PCR, and its TCRdb copy is limited to in-frame clones, with some not included. The profile shows under 300,000 clones, 7% to 9% of them singletons. This clone was found a few times. This CDR3 spans 14 amino acids. V lost 5 bases, J lost 7 bases, and 8 bases stayed unmatched. Germline V gene lookup returns CDR1 SGHTA and CDR2 FQGNSA. The source of this sequence is a woman between 18 and 30 years old in good health. Source material: central memory CD4+ T cells from blood. The V and J genes are TRBV7-2 and TRBJ1-2, with 9 nucleotides matching TRBD1. The CDR3 loop is CASSPAGTGFGYTF. The CDR3 DNA follows: TGTGCCAGCAGCCCTGCGGGGACAGGGTTTGGCTACACCTTC.